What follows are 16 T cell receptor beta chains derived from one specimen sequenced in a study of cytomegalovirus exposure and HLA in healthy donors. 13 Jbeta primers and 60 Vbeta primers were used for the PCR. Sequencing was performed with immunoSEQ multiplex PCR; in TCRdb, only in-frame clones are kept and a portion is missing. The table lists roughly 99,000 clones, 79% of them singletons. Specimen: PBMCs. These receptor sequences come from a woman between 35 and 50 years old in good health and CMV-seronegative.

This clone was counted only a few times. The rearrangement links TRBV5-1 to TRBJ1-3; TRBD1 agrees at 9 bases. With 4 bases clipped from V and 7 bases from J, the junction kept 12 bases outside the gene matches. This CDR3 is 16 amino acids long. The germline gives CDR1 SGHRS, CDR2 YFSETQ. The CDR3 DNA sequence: TGCGCCAGCAGCGCCCGACAGGGGGTGTGGGGGAACACCATATATTTT. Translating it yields CASSARQGVWGNTIYF.

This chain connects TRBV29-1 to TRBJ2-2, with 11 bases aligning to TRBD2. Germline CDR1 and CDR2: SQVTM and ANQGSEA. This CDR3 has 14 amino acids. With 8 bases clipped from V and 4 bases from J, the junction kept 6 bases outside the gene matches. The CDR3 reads CSFLAGGPTGELFF. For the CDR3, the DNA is TGCAGCTTTTTAGCGGGGGGGCCCACCGGGGAGCTGTTTTTT.

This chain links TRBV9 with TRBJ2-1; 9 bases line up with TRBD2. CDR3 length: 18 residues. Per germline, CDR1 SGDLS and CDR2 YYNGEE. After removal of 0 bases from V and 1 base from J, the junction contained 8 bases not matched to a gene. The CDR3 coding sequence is TGTGCCAGCAGCGTAGATCGGCGGGGGGGCCATTCCTACAATGAGCAGTTCTTC. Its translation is CASSVDRRGGHSYNEQFF.

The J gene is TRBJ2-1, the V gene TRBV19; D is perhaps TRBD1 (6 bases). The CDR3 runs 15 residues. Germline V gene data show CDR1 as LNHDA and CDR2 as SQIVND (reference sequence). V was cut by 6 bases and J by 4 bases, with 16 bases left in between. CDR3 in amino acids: CASRKDSYYYNEQFF. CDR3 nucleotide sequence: TGTGCCAGTAGAAAGGACAGTTACTATTACAATGAGCAGTTCTTC.

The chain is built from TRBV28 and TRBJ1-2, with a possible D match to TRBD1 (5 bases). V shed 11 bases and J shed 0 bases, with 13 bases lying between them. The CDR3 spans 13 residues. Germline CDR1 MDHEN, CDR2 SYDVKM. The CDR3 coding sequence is TGTGCCCGATGGGGCGTACCTAACTATGGCTACACCTTC. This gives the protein CARWGVPNYGYTF.

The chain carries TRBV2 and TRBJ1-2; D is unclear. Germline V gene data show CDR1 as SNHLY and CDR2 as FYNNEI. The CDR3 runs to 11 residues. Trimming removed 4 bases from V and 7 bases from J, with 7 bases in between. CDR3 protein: CASSGAGGYTF. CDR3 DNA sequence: TGTGCCAGCAGTGGCGCAGGTGGCTACACCTTC.

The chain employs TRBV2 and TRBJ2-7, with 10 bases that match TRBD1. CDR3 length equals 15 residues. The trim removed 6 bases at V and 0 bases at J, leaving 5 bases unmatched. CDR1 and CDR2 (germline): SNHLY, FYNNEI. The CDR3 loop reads CASRADRGSSYEQYF. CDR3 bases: TGTGCCAGCAGAGCGGACAGGGGGAGCTCCTACGAGCAGTACTTC.

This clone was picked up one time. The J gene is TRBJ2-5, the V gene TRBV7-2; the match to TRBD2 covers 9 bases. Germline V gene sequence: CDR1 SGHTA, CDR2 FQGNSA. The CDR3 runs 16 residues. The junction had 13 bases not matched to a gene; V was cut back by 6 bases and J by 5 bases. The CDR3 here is CASSPSGIGGRETQYF. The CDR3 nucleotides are TGTGCCAGCAGTCCTAGCGGGATAGGAGGGCGGGAGACCCAGTACTTC. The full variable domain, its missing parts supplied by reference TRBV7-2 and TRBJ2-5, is GAGVSQSPSNKVTEKGKDVELRCDPISGHTALYWYRQSLGQGLEFLIYFQGNSAPDKSGLPSDRFSAERTGGSVSTLTIQRTQQEDSAVYLCASSPSGIGGRETQYFGPGTRLLVL.

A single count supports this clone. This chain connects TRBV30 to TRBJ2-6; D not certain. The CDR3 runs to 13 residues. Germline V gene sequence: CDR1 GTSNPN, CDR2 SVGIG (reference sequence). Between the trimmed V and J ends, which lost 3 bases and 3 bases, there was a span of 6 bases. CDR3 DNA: TGTGCCTGGAGGAACGGTGGGGCCAACGTCCTGACTTTC. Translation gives CAWRNGGANVLTF.

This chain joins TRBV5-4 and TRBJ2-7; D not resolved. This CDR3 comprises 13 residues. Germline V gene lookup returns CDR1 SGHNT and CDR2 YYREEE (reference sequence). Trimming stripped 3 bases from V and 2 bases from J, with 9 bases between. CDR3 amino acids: CASSSIPTYEQYF. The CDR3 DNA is TGTGCCAGCAGCTCCATCCCCACCTACGAGCAGTACTTC.

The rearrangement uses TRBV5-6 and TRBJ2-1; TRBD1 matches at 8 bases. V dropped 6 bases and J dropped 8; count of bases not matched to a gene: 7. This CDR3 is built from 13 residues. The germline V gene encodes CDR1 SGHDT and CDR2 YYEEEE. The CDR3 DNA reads TGTGCCAGCATCGGGACAGGCTTGTATGAGCAGTTCTTC. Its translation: CASIGTGLYEQFF. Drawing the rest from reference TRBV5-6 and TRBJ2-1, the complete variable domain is DAGVTQSPTHLIKTRGQQVTLRCSPKSGHDTVSWYQQALGQGPQFIFQYYEEEERQRGNFPDRFSGHQFPNYSSELNVNALLLGDSALYLCASIGTGLYEQFFGPGTRLTVL.

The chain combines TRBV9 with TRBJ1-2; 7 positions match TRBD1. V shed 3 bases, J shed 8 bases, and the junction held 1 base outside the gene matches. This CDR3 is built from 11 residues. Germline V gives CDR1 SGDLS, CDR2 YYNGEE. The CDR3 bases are TGTGCCAGCAGCGCACAGGGGGGCTACACCTTC. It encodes CASSAQGGYTF.

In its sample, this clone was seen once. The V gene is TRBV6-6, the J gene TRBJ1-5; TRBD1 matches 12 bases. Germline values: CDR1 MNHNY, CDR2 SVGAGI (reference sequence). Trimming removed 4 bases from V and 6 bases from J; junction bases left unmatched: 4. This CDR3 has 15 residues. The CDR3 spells CASSSGQGASQPQHF. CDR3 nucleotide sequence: TGTGCCAGCAGTTCGGGACAGGGGGCTAGTCAGCCCCAGCATTTT.

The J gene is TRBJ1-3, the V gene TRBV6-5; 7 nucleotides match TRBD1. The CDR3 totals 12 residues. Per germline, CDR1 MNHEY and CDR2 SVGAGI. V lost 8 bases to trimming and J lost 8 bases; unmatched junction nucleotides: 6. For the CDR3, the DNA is TGTGCCAGCGGGCAGGGGGGACACACCATATATTTT. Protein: CASGQGGHTIYF.

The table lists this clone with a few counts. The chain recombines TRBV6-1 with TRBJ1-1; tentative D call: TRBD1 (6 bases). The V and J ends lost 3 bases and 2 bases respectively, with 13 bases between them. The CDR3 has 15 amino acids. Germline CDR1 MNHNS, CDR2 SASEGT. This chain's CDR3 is CASSDPDRLNTEAFF. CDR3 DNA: TGTGCCAGCAGTGATCCAGACAGGCTCAACACTGAAGCTTTCTTT.

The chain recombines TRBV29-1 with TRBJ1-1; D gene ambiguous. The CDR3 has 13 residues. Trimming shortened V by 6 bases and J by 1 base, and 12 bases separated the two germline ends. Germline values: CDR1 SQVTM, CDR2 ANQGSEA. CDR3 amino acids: CSVLNPRNTEAFF. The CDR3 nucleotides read TGCAGCGTCCTTAATCCTAGGAACACTGAAGCTTTCTTT.